A single T cell receptor beta chain is shown here with its context. An end of the junction differs from the germline gene, which may be a read error. Method: immunoSEQ multiplex PCR; TCRdb's copy keeps in-frame clones and lacks some. The sample lists 45,000 to 65,000 clones, 93% seen once, with around 1.7% in the top ten. The record originates from a study of cytomegalovirus exposure and HLA in healthy donors. Sequenced material: PBMCs. The receptor was derived from a woman between 18 and 30 years old in good health and CMV-seropositive.

This CDR3 reads CASSSGEQGTQYF. The CDR3 DNA is TGTGCCAGCAGCTCCGGGGAACAAGGGACCCAGTACTTC. J is TRBJ2-5 and V is TRBV9; a possible D gene is TRBD2 (5 bases). This CDR3 is built from 13 residues. Germline-derived CDR1 and CDR2 are SGDLS and YYNGEE.